This TCR beta chain was observed in a study of T cells in Graves' hyperthyroidism and ophthalmopathy. Using RNA transcripts as the source, TCR beta CDR3 regions were amplified. The HTBI primer set served for first-round RT-PCR of the TCR CDR3. TCRdb reanalysed the multiplex PCR reads using MiXCR and keeps one entry per CDR3 protein. The sample has over 650,000 distinct CDR3 sequences, 16% seen once. Regarding the study as a whole: From stable hyperthyroidism, ophthalmopathy was separated by a 13 V-J model.

The diagnostic basis comprised clinical symptoms, serum thyroxine and TRAb, thyroid ultrasound and orbital computed tomography. Remarks on this clonotype: Its specificity is unknown.

This CDR3 has 12 residues. The V end was cut by 1 base, the J end by 9 bases, with 10 bases between. CDR1 is GTSNPN, CDR2 SVGIG, per germline (reference sequence). This receptor was identified in a man aged 18 to 30 with Graves' hyperthyroidism. The specimen sequenced was blood. V gene TRBV30 combines with J gene TRBJ2-1; D is possibly TRBD2 (6 bases). CDR3 region: CAWSAGRGEQFF. CDR3 coding DNA: TGTGCCTGGAGTGCGGGGCGGGGTGAGCAGTTCTTC.